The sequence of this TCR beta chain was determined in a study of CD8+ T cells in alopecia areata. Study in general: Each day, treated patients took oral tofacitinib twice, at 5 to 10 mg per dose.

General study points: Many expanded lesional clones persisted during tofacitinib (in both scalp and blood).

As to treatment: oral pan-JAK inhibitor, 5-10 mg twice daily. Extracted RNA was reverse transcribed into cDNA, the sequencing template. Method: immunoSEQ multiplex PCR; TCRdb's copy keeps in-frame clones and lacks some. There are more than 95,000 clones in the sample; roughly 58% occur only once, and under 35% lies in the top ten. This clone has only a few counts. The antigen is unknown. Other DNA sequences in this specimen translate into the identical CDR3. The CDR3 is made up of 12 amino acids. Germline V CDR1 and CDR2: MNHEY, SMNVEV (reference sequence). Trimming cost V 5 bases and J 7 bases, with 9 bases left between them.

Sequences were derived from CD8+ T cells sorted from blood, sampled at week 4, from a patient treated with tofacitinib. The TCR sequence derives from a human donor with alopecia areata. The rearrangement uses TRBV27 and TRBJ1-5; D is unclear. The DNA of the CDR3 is TGTGCCAGCAGTCTATTAGGGCAGCCCCAGCATTTT. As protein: CASSLLGQPQHF.